This T cell receptor (beta chain) comes out of a study of Graves' ophthalmopathy and Graves' hyperthyroidism. The CDR3 runs 16 residues. Germline-derived CDR1 and CDR2 are MNHEY and SVGAGI. The V end lost 4 bases, the J end lost 5 bases, and 20 bases lay between the germline ends. This clonotype was counted ten times or more. Its antigen remains unknown. Other autoimmune diseases, uncontrolled infections, pregnancy or lactation ruled patients out of participation. From fresh peripheral blood, roughly 9.3 ml in volume, the PBMCs were obtained. Amplification from RNA transcripts yielded the TCR beta CDR3 regions. An initial RT-PCR round employing HTBI primers preceded a second-round multiplex PCR. In TCRdb, the multiplex PCR reads were re-called with MiXCR into one record per CDR3 protein. Of about 340,000 distinct CDR3 sequences listed, roughly 16% are singletons. Study findings and constraints: The model flagged ophthalmopathy progression at 70% to 71% sensitivity and 72% to 75% specificity.

The sequenced material came from peripheral blood. The sequence was collected from an adult man with Graves' ophthalmopathy. V is TRBV6-5 and J is TRBJ2-5; D is undetermined. The chain's CDR3 is CASSSPAGVNGETQYF. In DNA, the CDR3 is TGTGCCAGCAGTTCCCCTGCTGGGGTAAACGGGGAGACCCAGTACTTC.